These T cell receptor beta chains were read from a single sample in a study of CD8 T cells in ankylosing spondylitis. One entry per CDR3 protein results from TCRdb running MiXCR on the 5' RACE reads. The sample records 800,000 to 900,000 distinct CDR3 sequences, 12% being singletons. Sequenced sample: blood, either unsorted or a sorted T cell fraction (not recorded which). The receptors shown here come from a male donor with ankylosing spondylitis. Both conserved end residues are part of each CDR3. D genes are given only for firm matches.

cdr3_aa: CASSFTRLRVHEQYF; d_call: -; v_call: TRBV27
cdr3_aa: CSATQRGGSYEQYF; d_call: TRBD2; v_call: TRBV20-1
cdr3_aa: CASSQDIRTGGEPDTQYF; d_call: TRBD1; v_call: TRBV3-1
cdr3_aa: CASSTGQTTDTQYF; d_call: TRBD1; v_call: TRBV7-3
cdr3_aa: CASSSRPPGQSYNEQFF; d_call: TRBD1; v_call: TRBV7-8
cdr3_aa: CASSFWSSGSDEQFF; d_call: TRBD2; v_call: TRBV7-2
cdr3_aa: CASGGGGRYGYTF; d_call: -; v_call: TRBV2
cdr3_aa: CASSTGTSGRYEQYF; d_call: TRBD2; v_call: TRBV12-3/TRBV12-4
cdr3_aa: CASRLGETQYF; d_call: -; v_call: TRBV25-1
cdr3_aa: CASSLAVTTVSEKLFF; d_call: -; v_call: TRBV5-6
cdr3_aa: CASSLMGQGSDTQYF; d_call: TRBD1; v_call: TRBV7-2
cdr3_aa: CATSRGAGEQETQYF; d_call: -; v_call: TRBV15
cdr3_aa: CASRYGLAGETQYF; d_call: TRBD2; v_call: TRBV5-6
cdr3_aa: CASSYSGTGRGTEAFF; d_call: -; v_call: TRBV6-5
cdr3_aa: CASSLLGSLNTEAFF; d_call: -; v_call: TRBV7-9